A few counts support the clone carrying this TCR beta chain. Its antigen is not identified. This sample stems from a study of breast tumors, draining lymph nodes, adjacent tissues. Study-wide findings and caveats: Tumor repertoires ranked between lymph nodes and nontumor tissue in diversity, with V and J gene preferences. Data only fit, rather than demonstrated, lymph node origin of most tumor T cells. Luminal-like breast cancer showed significantly higher tumor–nontumor repertoire similarity than basal-like. Data fit most tumor T cells coming from lymph node, expanding in tumor.

Axillary draining lymph nodes of breast cancer patients supplied the node samples. TCRdb re-derived calls from the multiplex PCR reads in MiXCR, one entry per CDR3 protein. There are under 250,000 distinct CDR3 sequences in the sample; about 34% occur only once, and 1.1% to 1.5% lies in the top ten. Trimming removed 1 base from V and 6 bases from J, with 18 bases in between. The CDR3 spans 15 residues. The germline gives CDR1 DFQATT, CDR2 SNEGSKA (reference sequence). The specimen sequenced was axillary lymph node tissue. This sequence was found in a female donor with breast cancer. Some clones in this sample may be carry-over from other donors' samples. The chain carries TRBV20-1 and TRBJ1-1; possible D gene TRBD1, 5 bases. The chain's CDR3 is CSARARGQGLSEAFF. As DNA, the CDR3 is TGCAGTGCTAGAGCTAGAGGACAAGGGCTTTCTGAAGCTTTCTTT.